The rows below give T cell receptor beta chains drawn from one sample of a study of shared clonotypes between healthy human individuals. Sequencing was performed with immunoSEQ multiplex PCR; in TCRdb, only in-frame clones are kept and a portion is missing. The sample lists fewer than 2.5 million clones; 93% were seen once. Sequencing was carried out using naive CD4+ T cells from PBMCs. Receptor source: a man between 18 and 35 years old in good health. Some clones in this sample may be carry-over from other donors' samples. The CDR3 runs from the conserved cysteine through the conserved F or W. D genes are given only for firm matches. Clone size is stated in some rows and not others, as once, few, many or a class when expanded.

CDR3 protein	CDR3 DNA	D gene	V gene	J gene	clone size
CASSYFSGAEGYEQYF	TGTGCCAGCAGTTATTTTTCGGGGGCTGAAGGGTACGAGCAGTACTTC	.	TRBV6-6	TRBJ2-7	.
CASSPRGQGFSYNEQFF	TGTGCCAGCAGCCCCCGGGGACAGGGCTTTTCCTACAATGAGCAGTTCTTC	TRBD1	TRBV5-4	TRBJ2-1	.
CASTHRASHNEQFF	TGTGCCAGTACCCACAGGGCAAGCCACAATGAGCAGTTCTTC	.	TRBV19	TRBJ2-1	.
CASSSIRTGGRENGYTF	TGTGCCAGCAGCTCCATCCGGACAGGGGGCCGGGAAAATGGCTACACCTTC	TRBD1	TRBV7-9	TRBJ1-2	.
CASTPPGATEAFF	TGTGCCAGCACCCCCCCCGGGGCCACTGAAGCTTTCTTT	.	TRBV28	TRBJ1-1	.
CASSVAGATYNEQFF	TGTGCCAGCAGCGTAGCGGGGGCTACTTACAATGAGCAGTTCTTC	.	TRBV9	TRBJ2-1	.
CASSGGTSNSYEQYF	TGTGCCAGCAGCGGCGGTACTAGTAACAGCTACGAGCAGTACTTC	.	TRBV5-5	TRBJ2-7	.
CASSFGTDNEKLFF	TGTGCCAGCAGCTTCGGGACAGACAATGAAAAACTGTTTTTT	TRBD1	TRBV7-9	TRBJ1-4	.
CSARKEYEQYF	TGCAGTGCTAGGAAGGAGTACGAGCAGTACTTC	.	TRBV20-1	TRBJ2-7	.
CASSQQAPPSTDTQYF	TGCGCCAGCAGCCAACAAGCACCCCCGAGCACAGATACGCAGTATTTT	.	TRBV4-3	TRBJ2-3	.
CASSSLAGEGEQYF	TGTGCCAGCAGTTCCCTAGCGGGAGAGGGGGAGCAGTACTTC	TRBD2	TRBV2	TRBJ2-7	.
CSVDIGLARSYNEQFF	TGCAGCGTTGATATAGGACTAGCGAGATCCTACAATGAGCAGTTCTTC	TRBD2	TRBV29-1	TRBJ2-1	once
CASSLPPGQGPGNTIYF	TGTGCCAGCAGTTTGCCTCCGGGACAGGGCCCTGGAAACACCATATATTTT	TRBD1	TRBV28	TRBJ1-3	.
CASSLAWDTAFF	TGTGCCAGCAGCTTGGCCTGGGACACAGCTTTCTTT	.	TRBV5-8	TRBJ1-1	.
CATSKAGDNYGYTF	TGCGCCACCTCGAAGGCAGGGGATAACTATGGCTACACCTTC	.	TRBV5-1	TRBJ1-2	.
CASRLEGLNTGELFF	TGTGCCAGCAGGCTAGAGGGTTTGAACACCGGGGAGCTGTTTTTT	.	TRBV27	TRBJ2-2	.
CASSSSGSARTQYF	TGTGCCAGCAGTTCTAGCGGGAGCGCCCGGACCCAGTACTTC	TRBD2	TRBV27	TRBJ2-5	.
CASSPLFWTEPTDTQYF	TGTGCCAGCAGCCCACTTTTCTGGACAGAACCCACAGATACGCAGTATTTT	.	TRBV14	TRBJ2-3	.
CASSPTWLAGGSGYEQFF	TGCGCCAGCAGCCCCACTTGGCTAGCGGGAGGAAGCGGGTATGAGCAGTTCTTC	TRBD2	TRBV4-3	TRBJ2-1	.
CASSPGQGIYGYTF	TGTGCCAGCAGCCCGGGACAGGGGATCTATGGCTACACCTTC	TRBD1	TRBV9	TRBJ1-2	.
CASSPHSGAGELFF	TGTGCCAGCAGCCCTCATTCGGGGGCCGGGGAGCTGTTTTTT	.	TRBV7-9	TRBJ2-2	.
CASSFSRASGANVLTF	TGTGCCAGCAGCTTCTCCAGAGCCTCTGGGGCCAACGTCCTGACTTTC	.	TRBV7-3	TRBJ2-6	.
CATKRQGGTEAFF	TGTGCCACTAAGCGCCAGGGAGGGACTGAAGCTTTCTTT	.	TRBV2	TRBJ1-1	.
CASSLSGIAGYGYTF	TGTGCCAGCAGCCTTTCTGGGATAGCGGGGTATGGCTACACCTTC	.	TRBV2	TRBJ1-2	.
CASSLGLSDRDTDTQYF	TGCGCCAGCAGCTTGGGACTCTCGGACAGGGACACAGATACGCAGTATTTT	TRBD1	TRBV5-1	TRBJ2-3	.
CASSLGLAVVTDTQYF	TGCGCCAGCAGCCTCGGACTAGCGGTGGTCACAGATACGCAGTATTTT	TRBD2	TRBV5-1	TRBJ2-3	.
CASSLVGVGPPGQPQHF	TGTGCCAGCAGTTTGGTTGGGGTTGGCCCCCCCGGACAGCCCCAGCATTTT	.	TRBV27	TRBJ1-5	.
CSVARGDRQPQHF	TGCAGCGTTGCCAGGGGCGACCGGCAGCCCCAGCATTTT	.	TRBV29-1	TRBJ1-5	few
CASRRDQGAGANEKLFF	TGTGCCAGCAGGCGCGACCAGGGGGCGGGGGCTAATGAAAAACTGTTTTTT	TRBD1	TRBV2	TRBJ1-4	.
CASSSGGGTDTQYF	TGTGCCAGCAGCTCGGGCGGAGGCACAGATACGCAGTATTTT	.	TRBV11-3	TRBJ2-3	.
CSVEDRDRGGYGYTF	TGCAGCGTTGAAGATCGGGATCGGGGGGGCTATGGCTACACCTTC	.	TRBV29-1	TRBJ1-2	.
CASSPLGQTAFF	TGTGCCAGCAGTCCTCTGGGACAGACAGCTTTCTTT	TRBD1	TRBV6-5	TRBJ1-1	.
CASGNLAGGETQYF	TGTGCTAGTGGCAACCTAGCGGGAGGAGAGACCCAGTACTTC	TRBD2	TRBV12-5	TRBJ2-5	.
CASSKLSARLAGTLGEYF	TGTGCCAGCAGCAAACTTTCGGCGAGACTAGCGGGAACGCTAGGCGAGTACTTC	TRBD2	TRBV11-2	TRBJ2-7	.
CSVEEPVNTEAFF	TGCAGCGTTGAAGAACCCGTGAACACTGAAGCTTTCTTT	.	TRBV29-1	TRBJ1-1	few
CAISARTGPYTEAFF	TGTGCCATCAGTGCCAGGACAGGTCCGTACACTGAAGCTTTCTTT	TRBD1	TRBV10-3	TRBJ1-1	.
CASSPWGRSYGYTF	TGTGCCAGCAGCCCATGGGGGAGGTCCTATGGCTACACCTTC	.	TRBV28	TRBJ1-2	.
CASSLALNMRAFF	TGTGCCAGCAGCTTGGCCCTTAATATGCGAGCTTTCTTT	.	TRBV5-4	TRBJ1-1	few
CASSFPGSYNEQFF	TGTGCCAGCAGTTTTCCGGGCTCCTACAATGAGCAGTTCTTC	.	TRBV6-6	TRBJ2-1	once
CASGRDGNQPQHF	TGTGCCAGCGGGCGGGATGGCAATCAGCCCCAGCATTTT	.	TRBV2	TRBJ1-5	once